The 10 T cell receptor beta chains below come from one sample, sequenced in a study of beta chain features in type 1 diabetes. Regarding the study as a whole: Shortening of TCRB CDR3s, moderate but significant, appeared in all four CD4+ subsets of Type 1 diabetes patients.

The study reverse transcribed the entire isolated RNA, so it sequenced expressed TCRB transcripts. This table comes from immunoSEQ multiplex PCR, and its TCRdb copy is limited to in-frame clones, with some not included. The table shows 25,000 to 30,000 clones, with less than 60% occurring only once. No cognate antigen is known for these TCRs. Sequencing was done on a sample of Tregs from blood. These receptors all come from a young woman with type 1 diabetes.

The sample holds one count of this clone. The rearrangement links TRBV18 to TRBJ2-5, with TRBD2 matching over 7 bases. With 1 base clipped from V and 5 bases from J, the junction kept 1 base outside the gene matches. CDR3 length equals 13 residues. Germline V gene sequence: CDR1 KGHSH, CDR2 LQKENI. The CDR3 spells CASSPQGGETQYF. The CDR3 DNA reads as TGTGCCAGCTCACCACAGGGAGGGGAGACCCAGTACTTC.

A few counts support this clone. This rearrangement joins TRBV30 to TRBJ1-5; possibly TRBD1 for D (6 bases). Germline assignment: CDR1 GTSNPN and CDR2 SVGIG (reference sequence). V gave up 1 base and J gave up 1 base, with 14 bases separating them. The CDR3 runs to 16 residues. In nucleotides, the CDR3 is TGTGCCTGGAGTGCCGGGGGGGCGACGAGCAATCAGCCCCAGCATTTT. This gives the protein CAWSAGGATSNQPQHF.

This clone turned up a few times. This sequence joins TRBV7-9 and TRBJ2-5, with TRBD2 matching over 16 bases. J was trimmed by 4 bases and V by 5 bases; bases with no gene match: 13. Germline loops: CDR1 SEHNR, CDR2 FQNEAQ (reference sequence). The CDR3 totals 19 residues. CDR3 sequence reads: CASSRGLAGGDLISETQYF. CDR3 coding DNA: TGTGCCAGCAGCCGGGGACTAGCGGGAGGGGATTTAATCTCAGAGACCCAGTACTTC.

The V gene is TRBV29-1, the J gene TRBJ2-3, with D possibly matching TRBD1 (6 bases). CDR3 length: 13 amino acids. Trimming took 5 bases from V and 0 from J, leaving 9 bases between them. Germline assignment: CDR1 SQVTM and CDR2 ANQGSEA. DNA for the CDR3: TGCAGCGTTCGAGGGGGAAGCACAGATACGCAGTATTTT. Translated, it gives CSVRGGSTDTQYF.

This clone was detected a few times. The V gene is TRBV10-3, the J gene TRBJ2-3; unclear D gene. V gave up 0 bases and J gave up 2 bases, with 6 bases separating them. CDR1 and CDR2 from the germline V gene are ENHRY and SYGVKD. CDR3 length: 14 residues. The CDR3 DNA follows: TGTGCCATCAGTGAGTCTAGCCCCACAGATACGCAGTATTTT. It specifies CAISESSPTDTQYF.

V usage is TRBV7-9 and J usage is TRBJ2-3, with D perhaps TRBD1 (6 bases). The CDR3 consists of 13 residues. The germline V and J ends were trimmed by 5 bases and 6 bases, with 12 bases remaining between them. Germline V gene data show CDR1 as SEHNR and CDR2 as FQNEAQ (reference sequence). The CDR3: CASSPGTRDTQYF. The CDR3, as DNA: TGTGCCAGCAGCCCCGGGACACGGGATACGCAGTATTTT.

The V and J genes are TRBV29-1 and TRBJ2-2, with a weak D call TRBD1 (5 bases). This CDR3 contains 13 residues. The V gene lost 8 bases and the J gene lost 2 bases, with 12 bases spanning the gap. The germline V gene encodes CDR1 SQVTM and CDR2 ANQGSEA. The CDR3 coding sequence is TGCAGCTGCGACAGCCTCAACACCGGGGAGCTGTTTTTT. Its protein is CSCDSLNTGELFF.

The chain has TRBV5-1 and TRBJ2-3; D is perhaps TRBD2 (5 bases). The ends were cut back, 1 base at V and 4 bases at J, with 7 bases in the middle. Germline CDR1 is SGHRS and CDR2 is YFSETQ. The CDR3 runs 13 residues. Here the CDR3 reads CASSLRGADTQYF. In nucleotides, the CDR3 is TGCGCCAGCAGCTTGCGGGGTGCAGATACGCAGTATTTT.

This clone was picked up a small number of times. The chain recombines TRBV7-2 with TRBJ2-1; TRBD2 matches at 9 bases. The germline V gene encodes CDR1 SGHTA and CDR2 FQGNSA. The CDR3 loop spans 16 amino acids. V gave up 5 bases and J gave up 1 base; unmatched junction bases: 6. For the CDR3, the DNA is TGTGCCAGCAGCCCAAAAGCGGGAGGATCCTACAATGAGCAGTTCTTC. Encoded protein: CASSPKAGGSYNEQFF.

This clone was observed once. At one end, the junction sequence differs from germline, possibly due to a read error. This chain joins TRBV6-1 and TRBJ1-5, with a tentative D call TRBD1 (6 bases). CDR3 length: 13 residues. Germline V gene lookup returns CDR1 MNHNS and CDR2 SASEGT. CDR3 DNA: TGTGCCAGCAGTGCTAGCCGGGAGGGGGGAGTGGATTTT. It translates to CASSASREGGVDF.